The present TCR beta chain was sequenced within a study of cytomegalovirus exposure and HLA in healthy donors. The CDR3 runs 15 residues. CDR1 is ENHRY and CDR2 is SYGVKD in the germline V gene. V lost 6 bases and J lost 0, with 12 bases in between. Comment on this clone: The antigen remains unidentified.

The PCR had 60 Vbeta and 13 Jbeta primers. This table comes from immunoSEQ multiplex PCR, and its TCRdb copy is limited to in-frame clones, with some not included. The table includes 50,000 or so clones, about 77% detected once. Notes on the study in general: Within the data, a cluster of highly shared sequence variants was likely a sequencing artifact. Several of the most significant clusters appeared linked to common viral pathogens, based on a later analysis.

The TCR was taken from a woman aged 40 to 50 in good health and CMV-seropositive. This rearrangement joins TRBV10-3 to TRBJ1-3; D possibly corresponds to TRBD1 (6 bases). The source material was PBMCs. Written as DNA, the CDR3 is TGTGCCATCAGCGCCGGGACAAGCTCTGGAAACACCATATATTTT. Translated: CAISAGTSSGNTIYF.